Presented here are 19 T cell receptor beta chains from one specimen sequenced in a study of CD8 T cells in Susac syndrome. With random hexamers, roughly 0.45 to 1 ug RNA was reverse transcribed. Each CDR3 protein gets one entry after TCRdb re-called the immunoSEQ multiplex PCR reads with MiXCR. In the table there are some 97,000 distinct CDR3 sequences, nearly 97% of which are singletons. Input material: CD8+ T cells from PBMCs. All receptors come from a human donor with Susac syndrome.

V and J are TRBV27 and TRBJ1-1, with 8 bases identical to TRBD1. This CDR3 contains 15 residues. CDR1 is MNHEY, CDR2 SMNVEV, per germline (reference sequence). The V segment lost 3 bases and the J segment 1 base; nucleotides outside the gene matches: 4. DNA of the CDR3: TGTGCCAGCAGTTTCACCGGGACAGGGAACACTGAAGCTTTCTTT. Its protein product is CASSFTGTGNTEAFF.

The V gene is TRBV12-3 or TRBV12-4, the J gene TRBJ1-4; no clear D gene. V was clipped by 6 bases and J by 4 bases, with 9 bases between them. This CDR3 contains 13 residues. Here the CDR3 reads CASRGSSNEKLFF. In nucleotides, the CDR3 is TGTGCCAGCAGAGGCAGTAGTAATGAAAAACTGTTTTTT.

This clonotype has a single count. The genes are TRBV4-1 and TRBJ2-7; D remains unclear. The length of the CDR3 is 11 residues. V was cut by 4 bases and J by 5 bases, with 6 bases left in between. Germline assignment: CDR1 MGHRA and CDR2 YSYEKL. Here the CDR3 DNA reads TGCGCCAGCAGCCGTAAAGACGAGCAGTACTTC. It specifies CASSRKDEQYF.

This sequence joins TRBV29-1 and TRBJ2-1; unclear D gene. Germline loops: CDR1 SQVTM, CDR2 ANQGSEA. V dropped 4 bases and J dropped 1 base, with 8 bases sitting between them. This CDR3 spans 13 amino acids. Written as DNA, the CDR3 is TGCAGCGTTGCGGTGGGTTCCTACAATGAGCAGTTCTTC. Its translation is CSVAVGSYNEQFF.

The chain carries TRBV11-2 and TRBJ1-1; 7 bases fit TRBD1. CDR1 SGHAT and CDR2 FQNNGV come from the germline V gene. This CDR3 contains 17 residues. V lost 2 bases and J lost 0; bases outside the gene matches: 9. CDR3 in amino acids: CASSLPGGTAMNTEAFF. CDR3 DNA sequence: TGTGCCAGCAGCTTACCGGGTGGGACAGCGATGAACACTGAAGCTTTCTTT.

The J gene is TRBJ2-3, the V gene TRBV25-1, with TRBD2 matching over 8 bases. Trimming removed 1 base from V and 0 bases from J; junction bases left unmatched: 3. This CDR3 has 16 residues. Per germline, CDR1 MGHDK and CDR2 SYGVNS. The CDR3 here is CASSESSGGSTDTQYF. The DNA for the CDR3 is TGTGCCAGCAGTGAATCCAGCGGGGGTAGCACAGATACGCAGTATTTT.

As DNA, the CDR3 is TGCGCCAGCACTCGCGGGACCTCCAGACCAGATACGCAGTATTTT. Translating gives CASTRGTSRPDTQYF. The chain recombines TRBV23-1 with TRBJ2-3, with D possibly being TRBD2 (6 bases). TRBV23-1 is labeled an ORF, and its function is uncertain. The CDR3 runs 15 residues. Trimming cost V 7 bases and J 4 bases, with 18 bases left between them.

The V and J genes are TRBV29-1 and TRBJ2-6; no firm D call. V dropped 4 bases and J dropped 1 base, with 5 bases sitting between them. The CDR3 runs 13 residues. Germline lookup yields CDR1 SQVTM and CDR2 ANQGSEA. The CDR3 reads CSVGVSGANVLTF. CDR3 coding DNA: TGCAGCGTTGGGGTGTCTGGGGCCAACGTCCTGACTTTC.

V usage is TRBV9 and J usage is TRBJ2-5; possibly TRBD1 or TRBD2 for D (5 bases each). The ends were cut back, 0 bases at V and 2 bases at J, with 5 bases in the middle. Germline-derived CDR1 and CDR2 are SGDLS and YYNGEE. This CDR3 region has 13 residues. CDR3 residues: CASSVGGQETQYF. CDR3 DNA sequence: TGTGCCAGCAGCGTAGGGGGGCAAGAGACCCAGTACTTC.

J is TRBJ2-7 and V is TRBV20-1; D is possibly TRBD1 or TRBD2 (5 bases each). Germline CDR1 is DFQATT and CDR2 is SNEGSKA (reference sequence). This CDR3 is built from 12 residues. V was trimmed by 3 bases and J by 4 bases, leaving 10 bases between them. CDR3 nucleotides: TGCAGTGCTAGGGGACGGAGGTACGAGCAGTACTTC. Translating it yields CSARGRRYEQYF.

The CDR3 DNA sequence: TGTGCCAGCAGCCCCGGACAGGGGACTAGCCATGAGCAGTTCTTC. Translating gives CASSPGQGTSHEQFF. The gene calls are TRBV3-1 and TRBJ2-1; D might be TRBD1 or TRBD2, each matching 9 bases. Germline V gene sequence: CDR1 LGHDT, CDR2 YNNKEL (reference sequence). Trimming removed 4 bases at V and 8 bases at J, with 18 bases between. This CDR3 has 15 residues.

The CDR3 reads CATSRRERGNTGELFF. As DNA, the CDR3 is TGTGCCACCAGTCGGCGGGAGAGGGGGAACACCGGGGAGCTGTTTTTT. The chain has TRBV24-1 and TRBJ2-2, with 7 bases fitting TRBD2. The trim removed 6 bases at V and 1 base at J, leaving 7 bases unmatched. Germline values: CDR1 KGHDR, CDR2 SFDVKD. The CDR3 spans 16 residues.

This chain uses TRBV5-1 with TRBJ2-1; tentatively, D is TRBD1 (7 bases). V dropped 0 bases and J dropped 3 bases, with 13 bases sitting between them. From germline, CDR1 is SGHRS and CDR2 YFSETQ. The CDR3 covers 16 residues. CDR3 in amino acids: CASSLDQGGHYNEQFF. CDR3 coding DNA: TGCGCCAGCAGCTTGGACCAGGGGGGACACTACAATGAGCAGTTCTTC.

This CDR3 is CASSVGIEGNQPQHF. For the CDR3, the DNA is TGTGCCAGCAGTGTTGGAATAGAGGGCAATCAGCCCCAGCATTTT. The genes are TRBV2 and TRBJ1-5; no definite D call. Trimming left V 4 bases short and J 2 bases short, with 12 bases between. The germline CDR1 and CDR2 sequences are SNHLY and FYNNEI. The CDR3 has 15 amino acids. The variable domain in full, completed from reference TRBV2 and TRBJ1-5, reads EPEVTQTPSHQVTQMGQEVILRCVPISNHLYFYWYRQILGQKVEFLVSFYNNEISEKSEIFDDQFSVERPDGSNFTLKIRSTKLEDSAMYFCASSVGIEGNQPQHFGDGTRLSIL.

The chain recombines TRBV29-1 with TRBJ1-1; D is unresolved. In germline, CDR1 is SQVTM, CDR2 ANQGSEA. This CDR3 is built from 11 residues. V lost 2 bases and J 8 bases, leaving 9 bases between the germline ends. The CDR3 DNA reads TGCAGCGTTGAATGGCGGGCGGAAGCTTTCTTT. It translates to CSVEWRAEAFF. The entire variable domain, with the rest obtained from reference TRBV29-1 and TRBJ1-1, is as follows: SAVISQKPSRDICQRGTSLTIQCQVDSQVTMMFWYRQQPGQSLTLIATANQGSEATYESGFVIDKFPISRPNLTFSTLTVSNMSPEDSSIYLCSVEWRAEAFFGQGTRLTVV.

The chain is built from TRBV2 and TRBJ1-1; D is perhaps TRBD1 (5 bases). Germline CDR1 SNHLY, CDR2 FYNNEI. Between the trimmed V and J ends, which lost 5 bases and 7 bases, there was a span of 11 bases. This CDR3 contains 12 residues. CDR3 protein: CASSKVGGEAFF. Written as DNA, the CDR3 is TGTGCCAGCAGTAAAGTCGGGGGTGAAGCTTTCTTT. Drawing the rest from reference TRBV2 and TRBJ1-1, the complete variable domain is EPEVTQTPSHQVTQMGQEVILRCVPISNHLYFYWYRQILGQKVEFLVSFYNNEISEKSEIFDDQFSVERPDGSNFTLKIRSTKLEDSAMYFCASSKVGGEAFFGQGTRLTVV.

This chain joins TRBV4-1 and TRBJ2-3; no reliable D call. Germline V lookup: CDR1 MGHRA, CDR2 YSYEKL. This CDR3 spans 15 amino acids. V was clipped by 3 bases and J by 0 bases, with 10 bases between them. CDR3 DNA: TGCGCCAGCAGCCACCAGGAGCCTAGCACAGATACGCAGTATTTT. Translating gives CASSHQEPSTDTQYF.

This clonotype was seen a single time. CDR3 amino acids: CASTPKARYTQYF. The CDR3 region has the DNA TGTGCCAGCACCCCCAAGGCCCGATATACGCAGTATTTT. The chain recombines TRBV7-9 with TRBJ2-3; D not certain. CDR1 is SEHNR and CDR2 is FQNEAQ in the germline V gene (reference sequence). V dropped 7 bases and J dropped 7 bases, with 15 bases sitting between them. This CDR3 has 13 amino acids.

The CDR3 protein is CASTPMEELGGQETQYF. CDR3 bases: TGTGCCAGCACCCCAATGGAGGAACTCGGGGGCCAAGAGACCCAGTACTTC. The chain is built from TRBV5-5 and TRBJ2-5; weak D call: TRBD2 (6 bases). Trimming shortened V by 6 bases and J by 1 base, and 22 bases separated the two germline ends. This CDR3 comprises 17 residues. CDR1 SGHKS and CDR2 YYEKEE come from the germline V gene (reference sequence).